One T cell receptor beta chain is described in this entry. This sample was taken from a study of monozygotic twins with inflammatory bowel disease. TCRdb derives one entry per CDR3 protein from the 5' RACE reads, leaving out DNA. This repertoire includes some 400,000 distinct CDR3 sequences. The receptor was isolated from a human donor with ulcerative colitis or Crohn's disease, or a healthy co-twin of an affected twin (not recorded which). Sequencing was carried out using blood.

CDR3 in amino acids: CASSPPQGVYEQYF. The chain couples TRBV18 to TRBJ2-7; TCRdb lists TRBD1, though no DNA is available to test this call. The length of the CDR3 is 14 residues. Germline V gene lookup returns CDR1 KGHSH and CDR2 LQKENI.